The rows below give T cell receptor beta chains drawn from one sample of a study of blood T cell repertoires in COVID-19. Sequencing used immunoSEQ multiplex PCR; TCRdb keeps in-frame clones, though not all of them. The sample shows some 110,000 clones, about nine tenths of them seen only once. The source material was peripheral blood. All receptors derive from a human donor in a cohort sampled during active COVID-19. The CDR3 runs from the conserved cysteine through the conserved F or W. Fields, in order: clone size, V gene, J gene, D gene, CDR3 DNA, CDR3 protein. The D gene is left open where the match is weak. Some rows have no size entry. The others give once, few or many, or a class for an expanded clone.

-	TRBV5-5	TRBJ1-1	-	TGTGCCAGCAGCTTGGCGGGGAACACTGAAGCTTTCTTT	CASSLAGNTEAFF
-	TRBV3-1/TRBV3-2	TRBJ2-5	TRBD2	TGTGCCAGCAGCCAAGATTCAGCAGCGGGAGGGGCAAGAGGAGAGACCCAGTACTTC	CASSQDSAAGGARGETQYF
-	TRBV27	TRBJ1-5	TRBD1	TGTGCCAGCAGTCTACGACAGGGGGGTCAGCCCCAGCATTTT	CASSLRQGGQPQHF
-	TRBV5-1	TRBJ1-1	TRBD1	TGCGCCAGCAGCCCCCAGGGGGTGAACACTGAAGCTTTCTTT	CASSPQGVNTEAFF
-	TRBV7-8	TRBJ1-1	-	TGTGCCAGCAGCCTACCGGGAGTGGGGTATGGTCCTGAAGCTTTCTTT	CASSLPGVGYGPEAFF
-	TRBV5-1	TRBJ1-4	-	TGCGCCAGCAGCGGAGCGGGACACTCTAATGAAAAACTGTTTTTT	CASSGAGHSNEKLFF
-	TRBV7-6	TRBJ2-1	TRBD1	TGTGCCAGCAGCGTCCGGGACAGGGGAATTTCCGGGCAGTTCTTC	CASSVRDRGISGQFF
-	TRBV10-1	TRBJ1-4	-	TGCGCCAGCAGACAGGGACATAATGAAAAACTGTTTTTT	CASRQGHNEKLFF
-	TRBV5-6	TRBJ2-1	TRBD2	TGTGCCAGCAGCACACTAGCGGGAGGGCGGCATGAGCAGTTCTTC	CASSTLAGGRHEQFF
-	TRBV10-1	TRBJ2-7	TRBD1	TGCGCCAGCAGTCCCGACAGGGACCCCTACGAGCAGTACTTC	CASSPDRDPYEQYF
-	TRBV2	TRBJ1-2	-	TGTGCCAGCAGTGCGACAGTAGCTAACTATGGCTACACCTTC	CASSATVANYGYTF
-	TRBV7-9	TRBJ2-3	TRBD1	TGTGCCAGCGACCGGGACAGGGTGACAGATACGCAGTATTTT	CASDRDRVTDTQYF
-	TRBV5-1	TRBJ2-1	TRBD2	TGCGCCAGCAGCTTGAAGCTAGCGGGAGGAAATGAGCAGTTCTTC	CASSLKLAGGNEQFF
-	TRBV13	TRBJ1-2	TRBD1	TGTGCCAGCAGCTTAAAATTTAAGTTTTTTGGGACAGGGCAAGAAGCTAACTATGGCTACACCTTC	CASSLKFKFFGTGQEANYGYTF
-	TRBV7-3	TRBJ1-1	TRBD1	TGTGCCAGCAGCTTAACCCCGGGACAGAGCACTGAAGCTTTCTTT	CASSLTPGQSTEAFF
-	TRBV18	TRBJ2-7	-	TGTGCCAGCTCACCACCGGTAGGACAGCCCTACGAGCAGTACTTC	CASSPPVGQPYEQYF
-	TRBV6-6	TRBJ1-1	TRBD1	TGTGCCAGCGGTGGACAGGGGGCGTTTGTGGGTGAAGCTTTCTTT	CASGGQGAFVGEAFF
-	TRBV3-1/TRBV3-2	TRBJ2-1	-	TGTGCCAGCAGCCTGTGGGCAGCCGGGAGTAGGAATGAGCAGTTCTTC	CASSLWAAGSRNEQFF
-	TRBV30	TRBJ1-6	-	TGTGCCTGGAGCCCCACGGGGGTTGGTAATTCACCCCTCCACTTT	CAWSPTGVGNSPLHF
-	TRBV30	TRBJ1-5	-	TGTGCCTGGAGTCCGGACAGAGATAGCAATCAGCCCCAGCATTTT	CAWSPDRDSNQPQHF
few	TRBV19	TRBJ2-7	TRBD2	TGTGCCAGTGCCCTGGGGGGGGACTACGAGCAGTACTTC	CASALGGDYEQYF
-	TRBV6-2/TRBV6-3	TRBJ2-7	-	TGTGCCAGCAGTTACGCGAACGAGCAGTACTTC	CASSYANEQYF
-	TRBV2	TRBJ1-1	-	TGTGCCAGCAGTGTCCCCCAGGAACAGGCGTTCACTGAAGCTTTCTTT	CASSVPQEQAFTEAFF
-	TRBV18	TRBJ2-7	TRBD1	TGTGCCAGCTCACCACGGGGACAGAGGCAATACGAGCAGTACTTC	CASSPRGQRQYEQYF
once	TRBV24-1	TRBJ2-2	TRBD2	TGTGCCACCAGTGATCCCCCTGCTAGCGGGAGGGGATACACCGGGGAGCTGTTTTTT	CATSDPPASGRGYTGELFF
-	TRBV5-1	TRBJ2-3	-	TGCGCCAGCAGCTTGGGACATCAAGATACGCAGTATTTT	CASSLGHQDTQYF
-	TRBV7-8	TRBJ2-1	TRBD2	TGTGCCAGCAGCCCGCGGGGGGTAATATACAATGAGCAGTTCTTC	CASSPRGVIYNEQFF
once	TRBV7-8	TRBJ2-5	TRBD1	TGTGCCAGCAGCTTAGGGACAGGAAGGGCTCGGGAGACCCAGTACTTC	CASSLGTGRARETQYF
-	TRBV6-5	TRBJ2-3	TRBD2	TGTGCCAGCAGTTACAGGGGACTAGCGACAGATACGCAGTATTTT	CASSYRGLATDTQYF
few	TRBV4-1	TRBJ2-6	-	TGCGCCAGCAGCCCGGTTCAGGGAATTGGGGCCAACGTCCTGACTTTC	CASSPVQGIGANVLTF
-	TRBV28	TRBJ1-1	-	TGTGCCAGCAGTCCTCCCGTGGGGGCGCGTAAAGCTTTCTTT	CASSPPVGARKAFF
-	TRBV28	TRBJ2-7	TRBD2	TGTGCCAGCAGGAGCCCGACAGGGCCGACTAGCGGGAGACGGCTTCCGATCTACGAGCAGTACTTC	CASRSPTGPTSGRRLPIYEQYF
-	TRBV6-6	TRBJ2-7	TRBD2	TGTGCCAGCAGCAATAAACCGGGACTAGCGACCTACGAGCAGTACTTC	CASSNKPGLATYEQYF
once	TRBV19	TRBJ2-3	-	TGTGCCAGTAGAGACTCGTGGGTAGGCACAGATACGCAGTATTTT	CASRDSWVGTDTQYF
-	TRBV7-9	TRBJ2-2	TRBD1	TGTGCCAGCAGCTTGGGACAGAACGCCGGGGAGCTGTTTTTT	CASSLGQNAGELFF
once	TRBV5-4	TRBJ2-3	-	TGTGCCAGCAGCTTTGAGGGTGCGGGTCACAGCACAGATACGCAGTATTTT	CASSFEGAGHSTDTQYF
-	TRBV6-5	TRBJ2-7	-	TGTGCCAGCAGTCTCCAGGACATCTACGAGCAGTACTTC	CASSLQDIYEQYF
-	TRBV21-1	TRBJ2-6	-	TGTGCCAGCAGCAAAGAGACAGGCTCTGGGGCCAACGTCCTGACTTTC	CASSKETGSGANVLTF
-	TRBV5-1	TRBJ2-2	TRBD2	TGCGCCAGCAGCTTGGGCGGGGCTAGCGGGAGCGGAGAGGAGCTGTTTTTT	CASSLGGASGSGEELFF
-	TRBV28	TRBJ2-5	-	TGTGCCAGCAGTAGGGGTTGGGAGACCCAGTACTTC	CASSRGWETQYF